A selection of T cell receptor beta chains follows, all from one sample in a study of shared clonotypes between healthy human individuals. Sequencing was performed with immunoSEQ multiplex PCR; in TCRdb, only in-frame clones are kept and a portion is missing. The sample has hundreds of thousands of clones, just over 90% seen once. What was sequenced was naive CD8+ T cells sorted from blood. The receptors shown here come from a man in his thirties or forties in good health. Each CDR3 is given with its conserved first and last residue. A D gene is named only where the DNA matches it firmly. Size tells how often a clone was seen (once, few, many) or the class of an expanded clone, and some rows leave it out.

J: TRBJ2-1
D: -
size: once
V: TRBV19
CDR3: CASSMEFFSYNEQFF
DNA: TGTGCCAGTAGTATGGAGTTCTTCTCCTACAATGAGCAGTTCTTC

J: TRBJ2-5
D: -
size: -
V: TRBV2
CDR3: CASVPRVGETQYF
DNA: TGTGCCAGCGTCCCCCGGGTAGGAGAGACCCAGTACTTC

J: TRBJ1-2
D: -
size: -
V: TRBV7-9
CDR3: CASSLGPAYGYTF
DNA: TGTGCCAGCAGCTTAGGGCCAGCATATGGCTACACCTTC

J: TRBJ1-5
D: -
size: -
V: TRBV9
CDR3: CASSSGGSNQPQHF
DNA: TGTGCCAGCAGTTCAGGAGGTAGCAATCAGCCCCAGCATTTT

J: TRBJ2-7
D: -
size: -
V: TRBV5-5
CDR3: CASSLVYGDEQYF
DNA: TGTGCCAGCAGCTTGGTTTACGGGGACGAGCAGTACTTC

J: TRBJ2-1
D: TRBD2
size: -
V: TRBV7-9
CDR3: CASSPPGLAGDHEQFF
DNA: TGTGCCAGCAGCCCGCCGGGACTAGCGGGAGATCATGAGCAGTTCTTC

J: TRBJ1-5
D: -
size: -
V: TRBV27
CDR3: CASSWGRTVQPQHF
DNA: TGTGCCAGCAGTTGGGGTCGGACCGTTCAGCCCCAGCATTTT

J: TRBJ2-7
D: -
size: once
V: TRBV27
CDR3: CASSPIAELSYEQYF
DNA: TGTGCCAGCAGTCCTATAGCGGAACTCTCCTACGAGCAGTACTTC

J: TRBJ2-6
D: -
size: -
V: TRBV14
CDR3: CASSLAGGAALSGANVLTF
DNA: TGTGCCAGCAGCCTCGCTGGGGGGGCCGCTTTAAGTGGGGCCAACGTCCTGACTTTC

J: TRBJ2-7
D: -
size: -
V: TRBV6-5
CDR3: CASSRHSGEQYF
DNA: TGTGCCAGCAGCAGACATAGCGGCGAGCAGTACTTC

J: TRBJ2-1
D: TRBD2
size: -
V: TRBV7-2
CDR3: CASSLVGLADYNEQFF
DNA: TGTGCCAGCAGCTTAGTCGGGCTAGCGGACTACAATGAGCAGTTCTTC

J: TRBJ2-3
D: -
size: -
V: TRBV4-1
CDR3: CASSQEWEDTQYF
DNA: TGCGCCAGCAGCCAAGAATGGGAAGATACGCAGTATTTT

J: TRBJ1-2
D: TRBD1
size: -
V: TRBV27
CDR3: CASRGTAYGYTF
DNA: TGTGCCAGCAGGGGGACAGCCTATGGCTACACCTTC

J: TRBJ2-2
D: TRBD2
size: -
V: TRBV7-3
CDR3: CASSLMAGVAGELFF
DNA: TGTGCCAGCAGCTTAATGGCGGGAGTTGCCGGGGAGCTGTTTTTT

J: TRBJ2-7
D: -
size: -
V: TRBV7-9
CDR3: CASSATSRYEQYF
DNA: TGTGCCAGCAGCGCTACTAGTAGATACGAGCAGTACTTC

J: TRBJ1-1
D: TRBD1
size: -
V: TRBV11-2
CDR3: CASSVRRDRATFF
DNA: TGTGCCAGCAGCGTACGCCGGGACAGGGCGACTTTCTTT

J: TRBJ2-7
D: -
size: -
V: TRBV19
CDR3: CASAGRGSYEQYF
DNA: TGTGCCAGTGCGGGTCGGGGTTCCTACGAGCAGTACTTC

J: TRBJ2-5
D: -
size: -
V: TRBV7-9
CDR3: CASSLERGKETQYF
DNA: TGTGCCAGCAGCTTAGAAAGGGGGAAGGAGACCCAGTACTTC

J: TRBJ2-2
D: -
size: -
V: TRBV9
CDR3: CASSVAPDSANTGELFF
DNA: TGTGCCAGCAGCGTCGCTCCCGACAGCGCGAACACCGGGGAGCTGTTTTTT

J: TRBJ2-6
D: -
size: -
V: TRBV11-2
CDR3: CASSLIPDRPSSGANVLTF
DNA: TGTGCCAGCAGCCTTATCCCCGACAGACCAAGCTCTGGGGCCAACGTCCTGACTTTC

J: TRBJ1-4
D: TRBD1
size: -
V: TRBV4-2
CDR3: CASSPRGRGLEHPNEKLFF
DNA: TGTGCCAGCAGCCCCCGTGGCAGGGGGCTAGAACACCCTAATGAAAAACTGTTTTTT

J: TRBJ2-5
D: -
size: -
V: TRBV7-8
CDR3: CASRRRMETQYF
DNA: TGTGCCAGCAGGCGACGTATGGAGACCCAGTACTTC

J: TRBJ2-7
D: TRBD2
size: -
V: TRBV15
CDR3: CATSREIGLAAYEQYF
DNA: TGTGCCACCAGCAGAGAAATCGGACTAGCGGCCTACGAGCAGTACTTC

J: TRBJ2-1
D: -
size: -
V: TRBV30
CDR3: CAWSRIGSSYNEQFF
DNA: TGTGCCTGGTCCCGAATCGGTAGCTCCTACAATGAGCAGTTCTTC

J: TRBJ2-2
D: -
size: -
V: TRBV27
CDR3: CASSGLGIRELFF
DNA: TGTGCCAGCAGCGGATTAGGGATCAGGGAGCTGTTTTTT

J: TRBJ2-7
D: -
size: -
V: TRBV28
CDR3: CASSLDRDKQVDEQYF
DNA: TGTGCCAGCAGTCTAGACCGGGATAAGCAGGTTGACGAGCAGTACTTC

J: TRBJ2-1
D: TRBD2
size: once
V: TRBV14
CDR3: CASSQEERLAGVGTFYWSYNEQFF
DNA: TGTGCCAGCAGCCAAGAGGAGAGACTAGCGGGAGTGGGAACTTTTTATTGGTCCTACAATGAGCAGTTCTTC

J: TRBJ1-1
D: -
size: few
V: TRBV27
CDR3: CASRVGWGNTEAFF
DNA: TGTGCCAGCAGGGTCGGTTGGGGGAACACTGAAGCTTTCTTT

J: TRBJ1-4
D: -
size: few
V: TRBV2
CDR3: CASSDSLATNEKLFF
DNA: TGTGCCAGCAGTGACAGCCTCGCAACTAATGAAAAACTGTTTTTT

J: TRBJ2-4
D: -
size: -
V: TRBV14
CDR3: CASSPGAQWDKNIQYF
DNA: TGTGCCAGCAGCCCCGGGGCCCAATGGGACAAAAACATTCAGTACTTC

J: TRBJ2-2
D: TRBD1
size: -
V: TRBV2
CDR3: CATSWGRTGMNTGELFF
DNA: TGTGCCACCAGTTGGGGGAGGACAGGGATGAACACCGGGGAGCTGTTTTTT

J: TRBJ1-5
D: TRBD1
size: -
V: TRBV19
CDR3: CATSTGDWPQHF
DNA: TGTGCCACCTCTACAGGGGATTGGCCCCAGCATTTT

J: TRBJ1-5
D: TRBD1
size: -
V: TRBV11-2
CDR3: CASSLRQGIQPQHF
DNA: TGTGCCAGCAGCTTACGACAGGGAATTCAGCCCCAGCATTTT

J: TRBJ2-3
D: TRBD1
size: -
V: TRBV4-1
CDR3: CASSQVPGQVDITDTQYF
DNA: TGCGCCAGCAGCCAAGTACCGGGACAGGTAGATATTACAGATACGCAGTATTTT

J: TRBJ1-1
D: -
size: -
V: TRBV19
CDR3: CASTRRNTEAFF
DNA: TGTGCCAGTACAAGGCGGAACACTGAAGCTTTCTTT

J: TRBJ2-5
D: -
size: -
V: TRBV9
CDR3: CASSVAAGWETQYF
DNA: TGTGCCAGCAGCGTAGCCGCAGGGTGGGAGACCCAGTACTTC

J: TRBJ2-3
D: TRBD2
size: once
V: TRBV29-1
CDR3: CSVAGTSGREVTDTQYF
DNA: TGCAGCGTCGCCGGGACTAGCGGGAGGGAAGTCACAGATACGCAGTATTTT

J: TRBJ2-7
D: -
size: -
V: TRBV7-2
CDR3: CASSPNYEQYF
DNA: TGTGCCAGCAGCCCTAACTACGAGCAGTACTTC

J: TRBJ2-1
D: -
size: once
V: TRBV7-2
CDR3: CASSFQGAIRNEQFF
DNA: TGTGCCAGCAGCTTTCAGGGAGCAATACGTAATGAGCAGTTCTTC

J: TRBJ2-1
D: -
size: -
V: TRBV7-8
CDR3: CASSLAWGSSYNEQFF
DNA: TGTGCCAGCAGCCTAGCTTGGGGGAGCTCCTACAATGAGCAGTTCTTC

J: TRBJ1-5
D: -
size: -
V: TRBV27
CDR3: CASGVGRGNQPQHF
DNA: TGTGCCAGCGGGGTGGGTAGGGGTAATCAGCCCCAGCATTTT

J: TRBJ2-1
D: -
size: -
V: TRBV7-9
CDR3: CASSLENNEQFF
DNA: TGTGCCAGCAGCTTAGAAAACAATGAGCAGTTCTTC

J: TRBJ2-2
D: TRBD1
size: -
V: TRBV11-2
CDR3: CASSWGTGVAGELFF
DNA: TGTGCCAGCAGCTGGGGGACAGGGGTGGCCGGGGAGCTGTTTTTT

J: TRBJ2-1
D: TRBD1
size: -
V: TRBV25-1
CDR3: CASSEDRGVWDEQFF
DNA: TGTGCCAGCAGTGAAGACAGGGGAGTGTGGGATGAGCAGTTCTTC

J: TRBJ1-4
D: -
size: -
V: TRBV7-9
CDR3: CASRQPADEKLFF
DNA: TGTGCCAGCAGGCAACCAGCGGATGAAAAACTGTTTTTT